The 17 T cell receptor beta chains in this list originate from one sample, sequenced in a study of CD8+ T cells in alopecia areata. From alopecia areata patients, lesional scalp punch biopsies and peripheral blood were collected. RNA extraction and reverse transcription yielded cDNA as sequencing template. Profiled with immunoSEQ multiplex PCR; TCRdb holds only in-frame clones, not every one. The table has some 16,000 clones, roughly 60% seen once. The sequenced sample was skin. The receptor set was obtained from a human donor with alopecia areata.

This chain joins TRBV6-5 and TRBJ1-1; D might be TRBD1 (6 bases). V lost 6 bases and J lost 1, with 15 bases in between. The CDR3 loop spans 15 amino acids. The germline CDR1 and CDR2 sequences are MNHEY and SVGAGI. CDR3 in amino acids: CASRIRQVENTEAFF. The CDR3 DNA reads TGTGCCAGCAGAATAAGACAGGTGGAGAACACTGAAGCTTTCTTT.

The chain joins TRBV7-8 to TRBJ1-5; a possible D gene is TRBD1 (6 bases). V dropped 5 bases and J dropped 5 bases, with 25 bases sitting between them. This CDR3 comprises 18 residues. CDR1 and CDR2 from the germline V gene are SGHVS and FQNEAQ. CDR3 region: CASSRRGWGQGLHQPQHF. The CDR3 DNA reads as TGTGCCAGCAGCCGTAGGGGTTGGGGGCAGGGCCTGCATCAGCCCCAGCATTTT.

This clone was seen a handful of times. V and J are TRBV11-2 and TRBJ1-5, with D possibly matching TRBD1 (5 bases). CDR1 and CDR2 from the germline V gene are SGHAT and FQNNGV. CDR3 size: 14 residues. Trimming removed 1 base at V and 6 bases at J, with 10 bases between. CDR3 nucleotide sequence: TGTGCCAGCAGCTTAGGTCCAGGGTTTCAGCCCCAGCATTTT. Encoded protein: CASSLGPGFQPQHF.

This sequence joins TRBV7-9 and TRBJ2-1; TRBD2 matches at 8 bases. This CDR3 spans 17 amino acids. The V segment lost 1 base and the J segment 3 bases; nucleotides outside the gene matches: 8. In germline, CDR1 is SEHNR, CDR2 FQNEAQ (reference sequence). CDR3 sequence: CASSLERAGGVYNEQFF. For the CDR3, the DNA is TGTGCCAGCAGCTTAGAGCGGGCGGGAGGTGTCTACAATGAGCAGTTCTTC.

This rearrangement joins TRBV7-8 to TRBJ1-2, with D perhaps TRBD1 (6 bases). This CDR3 contains 16 residues. Trimming left V 2 bases short and J 0 bases short, with 13 bases between. Germline V gene sequence: CDR1 SGHVS, CDR2 FQNEAQ. The CDR3 region has the DNA TGTGCCAGCAGCTTACACGGACAGACAGCTAACTATGGCTACACCTTC. It translates to CASSLHGQTANYGYTF.

This chain joins TRBV7-2 and TRBJ2-7; D ambiguous. V shed 5 bases and J shed 0 bases, with 11 bases lying between them. Germline CDR1 reads SGHTA; CDR2 reads FQGNSA. The CDR3 runs to 14 residues. The CDR3 nucleotides are TGTGCCAGCAGCATCTACCTGAGCTCCTACGAGCAGTACTTC. Translation: CASSIYLSSYEQYF.

The CDR3 coding sequence is TGTGCCAGCAGTTATTCTGGCAGGGGTGTTGAGCAGTTCTTC. Translation: CASSYSGRGVEQFF. The chain uses TRBV6-1 and TRBJ2-1; D might be TRBD1 (6 bases). The CDR3 extends over 14 amino acids. With 5 bases removed from V and 9 bases from J, the gap between germline ends came to 17 bases. Germline values: CDR1 MNHNS, CDR2 SASEGT.

The gene calls are TRBV4-1 and TRBJ2-2; D ambiguous. CDR1 MGHRA and CDR2 YSYEKL come from the germline V gene. V was pared by 0 bases and J by 1 base, with 12 bases between. CDR3 size: 17 residues. The CDR3 is CASSQEFPAWNTGELFF. In DNA, the CDR3 is TGCGCCAGCAGCCAAGAGTTTCCGGCATGGAACACCGGGGAGCTGTTTTTT.

This clone was observed once. The rearrangement links TRBV25-1 to TRBJ1-3, with a weak D call TRBD1 (6 bases). There are 16 residues in the CDR3. Germline-derived CDR1 and CDR2 are MGHDK and SYGVNS. Trimming left V 1 base short and J 2 bases short, with 12 bases between. The CDR3 DNA sequence: TGTGCCAGCAGTGAATTGGACAGCACTACTGGAAACACCATATATTTT. It yields the protein CASSELDSTTGNTIYF. The full variable domain, its missing parts supplied by reference TRBV25-1 and TRBJ1-3, is EADIYQTPRYLVIGTGKKITLECSQTMGHDKMYWYQQDPGMELHLIHYSYGVNSTEKGDLSSESTVSRIRTEHFPLTLESARPSHTSQYLCASSELDSTTGNTIYFGEGSWLTVV.

The chain joins TRBV29-1 to TRBJ2-3; no clear D gene. The germline V gene has CDR1 SQVTM and CDR2 ANQGSEA. Trimming removed 7 bases from V and 4 bases from J, with 9 bases in between. The CDR3 extends over 11 amino acids. The CDR3 nucleotides read TGCAGCGAAAGGAGATCAGATACGCAGTATTTT. Translated: CSERRSDTQYF.

The rearrangement links TRBV6-6 to TRBJ2-7, with TRBD2 matching 7 bases. The CDR3 loop spans 13 amino acids. V trimming: 5 bases; J trimming: 1 base; junction bases outside the gene matches: 2. CDR1 and CDR2 (germline): MNHNY, SVGAGI (reference sequence). The CDR3 region has the DNA TGTGCCAGCAGTCGGACTAGTTCCTACGAGCAGTACTTC. Translated: CASSRTSSYEQYF.

The chain couples TRBV28 to TRBJ2-7; no firm D call. Germline V gene lookup returns CDR1 MDHEN and CDR2 SYDVKM. The CDR3 has 12 amino acids. The germline V and J ends were trimmed by 8 bases and 3 bases, with 11 bases remaining between them. CDR3 sequence reads: CASEGTVYEQYF. CDR3 DNA sequence: TGTGCCAGCGAAGGAACAGTCTACGAGCAGTACTTC.

The chain couples TRBV29-1 to TRBJ2-1; 9 bases are shared with TRBD2. Germline V gene lookup returns CDR1 SQVTM and CDR2 ANQGSEA. This CDR3 has 18 amino acids. The V segment lost 6 bases and the J segment 8 bases; nucleotides outside the gene matches: 23. CDR3 in DNA: TGCAGCGTCGAGATTGAGTTAGCTCTCGCGGGAGGGATCCATGAGCAGTTCTTC. It encodes CSVEIELALAGGIHEQFF.

The chain uses TRBV27 and TRBJ2-3; 10 bases align to TRBD2. This CDR3 comprises 17 residues. V was pared by 3 bases and J by 2 bases, with 8 bases of the junction left unmatched. In germline, CDR1 is MNHEY, CDR2 SMNVEV (reference sequence). This CDR3 reads CASSFFGTSGITDTQYF. The CDR3 nucleotides read TGTGCCAGCAGTTTTTTTGGAACTAGCGGGATCACAGATACGCAGTATTTT.

The chain links TRBV15 to TRBJ2-5, with D unresolved. The germline gives CDR1 LNHNV, CDR2 YYDKDF (reference sequence). V shed 3 bases and J shed 2 bases, with 10 bases lying between them. This CDR3 region has 14 residues. The CDR3 here is CATSSRRAQETQYF. DNA for the CDR3: TGTGCCACCAGCAGTCGTAGGGCTCAAGAGACCCAGTACTTC.

The chain couples TRBV5-1 to TRBJ2-7; 12 nucleotides match TRBD2. With 7 bases clipped from V and 4 bases from J, the junction kept 12 bases outside the gene matches. The length of the CDR3 is 16 residues. Germline V gives CDR1 SGHRS, CDR2 YFSETQ. CDR3 sequence (DNA): TGCGCCAGCGCTAGCAAGACTAGCGGGAGCAGTTACGAGCAGTACTTC. Its translation is CASASKTSGSSYEQYF.

This chain links TRBV27 with TRBJ2-7; 7 bases fit TRBD1. Germline CDR1 and CDR2: MNHEY and SMNVEV (reference sequence). With 3 bases clipped from V and 9 bases from J, the junction kept 8 bases outside the gene matches. The CDR3 is made up of 13 amino acids. The CDR3 DNA follows: TGTGCCAGCAGTTTCGGGACAGCACGCGGGCAGTACTTC. It yields the protein CASSFGTARGQYF.